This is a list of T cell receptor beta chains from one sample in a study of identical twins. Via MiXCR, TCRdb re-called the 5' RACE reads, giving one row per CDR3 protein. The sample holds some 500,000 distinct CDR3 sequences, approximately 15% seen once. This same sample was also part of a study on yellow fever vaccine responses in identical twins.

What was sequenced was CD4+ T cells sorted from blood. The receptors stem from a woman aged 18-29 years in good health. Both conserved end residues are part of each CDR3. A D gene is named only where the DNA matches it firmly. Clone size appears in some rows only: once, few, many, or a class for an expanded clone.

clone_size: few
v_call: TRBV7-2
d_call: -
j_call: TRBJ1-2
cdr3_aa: CASSLAGRRYGYTF
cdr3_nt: TGTGCCAGCAGCTTAGCAGGGCGGAGGTATGGCTACACCTTC

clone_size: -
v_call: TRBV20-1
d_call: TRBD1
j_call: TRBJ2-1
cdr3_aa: CSTNNDRGVYNEQFF
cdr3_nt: TGCAGTACTAATAATGACAGGGGGGTCTACAATGAGCAGTTCTTC

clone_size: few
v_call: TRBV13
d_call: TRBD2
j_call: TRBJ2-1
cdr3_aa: CASGEARGGSSYNEQFF
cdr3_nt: TGTGCCAGCGGGGAAGCCAGAGGCGGGAGCTCCTACAATGAGCAGTTCTTC

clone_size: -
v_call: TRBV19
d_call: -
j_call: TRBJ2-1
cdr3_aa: CASSIDETGYNEQFF
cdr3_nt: TGTGCCAGTAGTATAGACGAGACAGGCTACAATGAGCAGTTCTTC

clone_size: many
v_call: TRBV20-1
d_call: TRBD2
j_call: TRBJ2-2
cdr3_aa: CSASRTSGGTGELFF
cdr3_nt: TGCAGTGCTAGCCGGACTAGCGGGGGTACCGGGGAGCTGTTTTTT

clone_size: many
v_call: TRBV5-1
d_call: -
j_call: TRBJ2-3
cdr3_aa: CASSLEADTQYF
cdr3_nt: TGTGCCAGCAGCTTGGAGGCAGATACGCAGTATTTT

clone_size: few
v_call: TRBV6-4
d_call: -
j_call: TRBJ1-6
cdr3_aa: CASSSFYNSPLHF
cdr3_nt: TGTGCCAGCAGTTCTTTCTATAATTCACCCCTCCACTTT

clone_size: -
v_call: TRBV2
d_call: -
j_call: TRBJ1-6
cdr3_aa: CASSAGILSSPLHF
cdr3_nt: TGTGCCAGCAGCGCCGGGATACTGTCGTCACCCCTCCACTTT

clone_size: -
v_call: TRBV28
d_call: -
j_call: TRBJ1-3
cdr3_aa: CASRPTDFSRNTIYF
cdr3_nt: TGTGCCAGCAGGCCGACAGATTTTTCGCGAAACACCATATATTTT

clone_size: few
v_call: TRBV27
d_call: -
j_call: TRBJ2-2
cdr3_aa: CASRPTPGAGELFF
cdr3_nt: TGTGCCAGCAGACCGACCCCGGGGGCCGGGGAGCTGTTTTTT

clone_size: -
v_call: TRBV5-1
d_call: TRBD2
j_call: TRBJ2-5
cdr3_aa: CASSFAGGREETQYF
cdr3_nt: TGCGCCAGCAGCTTCGCGGGGGGCCGAGAAGAGACCCAGTACTTC

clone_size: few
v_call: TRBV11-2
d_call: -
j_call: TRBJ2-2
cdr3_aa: CASSSLRANTGELFF
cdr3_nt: TGTGCCAGCAGCTCCCTGAGGGCGAACACCGGGGAGCTGTTTTTT

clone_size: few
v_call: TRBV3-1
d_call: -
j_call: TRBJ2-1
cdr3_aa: CASSQGGGEYNEQFF
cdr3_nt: TGTGCCAGCAGCCAGGGCGGAGGGGAATACAATGAGCAGTTCTTC

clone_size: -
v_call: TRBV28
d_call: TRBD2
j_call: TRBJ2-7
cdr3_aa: CASSRRGGLYEQYF
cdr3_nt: TGTGCCAGCAGCAGGCGGGGGGGCCTCTACGAGCAGTACTTC

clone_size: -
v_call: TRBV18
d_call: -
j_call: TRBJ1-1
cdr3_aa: CASSPSGHLNTEAFF
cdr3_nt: TGTGCCAGCTCACCATCGGGACACCTGAACACTGAAGCTTTCTTT

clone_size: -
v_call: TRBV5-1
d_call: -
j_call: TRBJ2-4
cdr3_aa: CASSSMTGENIQYF
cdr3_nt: TGCGCCAGCAGCTCAATGACCGGGGAAAACATTCAGTACTTC

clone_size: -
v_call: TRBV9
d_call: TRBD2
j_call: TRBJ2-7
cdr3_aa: CASSVGAGVGYEQYF
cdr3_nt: TGTGCCAGCAGCGTAGGGGCGGGGGTCGGCTACGAGCAGTACTTC

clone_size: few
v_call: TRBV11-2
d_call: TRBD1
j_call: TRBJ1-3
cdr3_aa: CASSRSDRAYTIYF
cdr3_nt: TGTGCCAGCAGCCGATCGGACAGGGCTTACACCATATATTTT

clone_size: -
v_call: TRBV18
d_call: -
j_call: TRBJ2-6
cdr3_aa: CASSPNTSGARANVLTF
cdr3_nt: TGTGCCAGCTCACCGAACACATCAGGCGCTCGGGCCAACGTCCTGACTTTC

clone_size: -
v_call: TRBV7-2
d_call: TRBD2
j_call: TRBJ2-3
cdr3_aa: CASSREALTDTQYF
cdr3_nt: TGTGCCAGCAGCCGGGAGGCCCTCACAGATACGCAGTATTTT

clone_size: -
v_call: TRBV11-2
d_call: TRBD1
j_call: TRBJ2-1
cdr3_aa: CASSTDRGPGNEQFF
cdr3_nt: TGTGCCAGCAGCACGGACAGGGGGCCTGGCAATGAGCAGTTCTTC

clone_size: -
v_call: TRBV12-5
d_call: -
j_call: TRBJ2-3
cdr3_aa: CASGLVLSAHTDTQYF
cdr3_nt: TGTGCTAGTGGTTTGGTATTGTCAGCGCACACAGATACGCAGTATTTT

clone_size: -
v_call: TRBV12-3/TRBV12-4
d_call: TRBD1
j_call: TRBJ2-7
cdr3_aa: CASSLQQGAYEQYF
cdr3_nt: TGTGCCAGCAGTTTACAACAGGGGGCCTACGAGCAGTACTTC

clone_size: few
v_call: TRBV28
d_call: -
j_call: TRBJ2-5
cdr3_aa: CASSFLQGRQETQYF
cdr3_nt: TGTGCCAGCAGTTTCCTACAGGGAAGGCAAGAGACCCAGTACTTC

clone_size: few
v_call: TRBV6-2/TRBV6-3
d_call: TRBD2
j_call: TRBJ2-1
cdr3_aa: CASSYSPLAETSYNEQFF
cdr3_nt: TGTGCCAGCAGTTACTCCCCCCTAGCGGAGACCTCCTACAATGAGCAGTTCTTC

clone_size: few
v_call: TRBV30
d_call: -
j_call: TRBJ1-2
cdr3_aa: CAWSGPGLYGYTF
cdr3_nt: TGTGCCTGGAGTGGTCCAGGGCTCTATGGCTACACCTTC

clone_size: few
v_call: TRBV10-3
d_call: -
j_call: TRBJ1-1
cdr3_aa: CASCSQVENTEAFF
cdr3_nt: TGTGCCAGCTGTTCACAGGTTGAGAACACTGAAGCTTTCTTT

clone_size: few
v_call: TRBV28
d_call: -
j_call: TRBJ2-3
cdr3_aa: CASSTRTTSDTQYF
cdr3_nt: TGTGCCAGCAGTACAAGGACGACCTCAGATACGCAGTATTTT

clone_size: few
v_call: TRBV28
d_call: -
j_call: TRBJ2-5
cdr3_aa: CASREAETQYF
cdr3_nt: TGTGCCAGCAGGGAGGCGGAGACCCAGTACTTC

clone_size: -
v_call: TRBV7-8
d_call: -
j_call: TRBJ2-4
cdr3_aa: CASSLEGKLAKNIQYF
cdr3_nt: TGTGCCAGCAGCTTAGAGGGAAAACTAGCCAAAAACATTCAGTACTTC

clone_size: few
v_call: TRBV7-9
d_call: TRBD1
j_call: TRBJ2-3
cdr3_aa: CASSLATGYTDTQYF
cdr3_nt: TGTGCCAGCAGCTTAGCGACAGGGTACACAGATACGCAGTATTTT

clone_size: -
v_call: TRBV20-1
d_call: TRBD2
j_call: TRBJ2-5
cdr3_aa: CSAPAGTETQYF
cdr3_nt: TGCAGTGCGCCAGCGGGGACGGAGACCCAGTACTTC

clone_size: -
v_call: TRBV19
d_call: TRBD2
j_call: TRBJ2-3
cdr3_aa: CASNLAGGGDTQYF
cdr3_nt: TGTGCCAGTAATTTAGCGGGAGGGGGAGATACGCAGTATTTT

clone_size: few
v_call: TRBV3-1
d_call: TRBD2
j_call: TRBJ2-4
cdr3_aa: CASSPGLAAPKNIQYF
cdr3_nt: TGTGCCAGCAGCCCGGGACTAGCGGCCCCTAAAAACATTCAGTACTTC

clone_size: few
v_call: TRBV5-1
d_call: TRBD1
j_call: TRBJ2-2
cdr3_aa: CASSLDRGAGELFF
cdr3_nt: TGCGCCAGCAGCTTGGACAGGGGTGCCGGGGAGCTGTTTTTT

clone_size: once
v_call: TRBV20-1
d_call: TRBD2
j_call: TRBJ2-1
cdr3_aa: CSPAGLAGVEEQFF
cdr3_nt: TGCAGTCCCGCGGGACTAGCGGGAGTGGAGGAGCAGTTCTTC

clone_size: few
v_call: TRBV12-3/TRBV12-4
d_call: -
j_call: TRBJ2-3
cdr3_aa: CASSLERWDTQYF
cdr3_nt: TGTGCCAGCAGTTTAGAAAGGTGGGATACGCAGTATTTT

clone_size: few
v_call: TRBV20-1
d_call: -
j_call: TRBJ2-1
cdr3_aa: CSAILVGNNEQFF
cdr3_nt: TGCAGTGCTATATTGGTTGGGAACAATGAGCAGTTCTTC

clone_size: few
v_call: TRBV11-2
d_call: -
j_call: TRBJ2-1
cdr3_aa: CASSLVLGRGAYNEQFF
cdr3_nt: TGTGCCAGCAGCTTAGTTCTGGGCAGGGGGGCATACAATGAGCAGTTCTTC

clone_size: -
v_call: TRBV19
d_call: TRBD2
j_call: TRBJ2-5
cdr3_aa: CASSSRGGARETQYF
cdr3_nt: TGTGCCAGTAGTTCGCGCGGGGGGGCACGAGAGACCCAGTACTTC

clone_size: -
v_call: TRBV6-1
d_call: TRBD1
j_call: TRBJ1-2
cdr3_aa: CASRPGTDYGYTF
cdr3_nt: TGTGCCAGCAGGCCTGGGACAGACTATGGCTACACCTTC

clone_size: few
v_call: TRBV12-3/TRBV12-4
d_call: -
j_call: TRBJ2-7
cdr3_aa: CASQLGTGTYEQYF
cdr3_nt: TGTGCCAGCCAACTCGGGACGGGGACCTACGAGCAGTACTTC

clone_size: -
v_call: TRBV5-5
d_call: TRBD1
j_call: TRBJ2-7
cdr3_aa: CASSLVTGGTYEQYF
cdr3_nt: TGTGCCAGCAGCTTGGTGACAGGGGGCACCTACGAGCAGTACTTC

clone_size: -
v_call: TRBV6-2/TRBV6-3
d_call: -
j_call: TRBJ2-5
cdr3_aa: CASSTRQPALQETQYF
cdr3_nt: TGTGCCAGCAGTACAAGACAGCCGGCTCTCCAAGAGACCCAGTACTTC

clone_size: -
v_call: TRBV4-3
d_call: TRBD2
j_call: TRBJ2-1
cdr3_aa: CASSQASGRSNEQFF
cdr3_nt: TGCGCCAGCAGCCAGGCTAGCGGGAGGTCCAATGAGCAGTTCTTC

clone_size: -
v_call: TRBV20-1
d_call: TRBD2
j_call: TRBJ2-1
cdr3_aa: CSASGTSGRSEQFF
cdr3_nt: TGCAGTGCTAGCGGGACTAGCGGGAGGAGTGAGCAGTTCTTC

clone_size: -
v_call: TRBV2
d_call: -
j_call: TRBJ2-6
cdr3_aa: CASSREANVLTF
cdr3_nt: TGTGCCAGCAGTCGGGAGGCCAACGTCCTGACTTTC

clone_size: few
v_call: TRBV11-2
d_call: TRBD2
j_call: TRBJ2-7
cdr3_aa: CASSLENGRGYEQYF
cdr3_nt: TGTGCCAGCAGCTTAGAGAACGGGAGGGGCTACGAGCAGTACTTC

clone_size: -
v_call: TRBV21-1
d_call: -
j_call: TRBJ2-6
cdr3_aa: CASSKERRSSGANVLTF
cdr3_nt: TGTGCCAGCAGCAAAGAGAGAAGGAGCTCTGGGGCCAACGTCCTGACTTTC

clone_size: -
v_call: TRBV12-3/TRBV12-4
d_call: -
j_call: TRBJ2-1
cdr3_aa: CASSFWGHEQFF
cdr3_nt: TGTGCCAGCAGTTTCTGGGGGCATGAGCAGTTCTTC

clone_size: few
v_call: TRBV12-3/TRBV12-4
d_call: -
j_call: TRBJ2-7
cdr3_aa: CASSQPGTAYEQYF
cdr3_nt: TGTGCCAGCAGTCAGCCAGGGACGGCCTACGAGCAGTACTTC

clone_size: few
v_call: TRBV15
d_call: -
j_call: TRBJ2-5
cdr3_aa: CATSRGPKETQYF
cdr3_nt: TGTGCCACCAGCAGAGGCCCCAAAGAGACCCAGTACTTC

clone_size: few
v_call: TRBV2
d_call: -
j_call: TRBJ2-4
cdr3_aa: CASSDYIQYF
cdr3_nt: TGTGCCAGCAGTGATTACATTCAGTACTTC

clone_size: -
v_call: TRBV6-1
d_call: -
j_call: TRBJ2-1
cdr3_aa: CASSRAGSYYNEQFF
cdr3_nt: TGTGCCAGCAGTCGCGCAGGGTCGTACTACAATGAGCAGTTCTTC

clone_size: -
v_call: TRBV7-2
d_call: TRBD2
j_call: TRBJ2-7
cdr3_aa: CASSQIRGLGGSEQYF
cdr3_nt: TGTGCCAGCAGCCAAATCAGGGGACTAGGAGGATCCGAGCAGTACTTC

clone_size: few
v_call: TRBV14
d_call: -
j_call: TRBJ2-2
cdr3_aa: CASSQERNPGTGELFF
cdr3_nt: TGTGCCAGCAGCCAAGAGCGGAATCCGGGCACCGGGGAGCTGTTTTTT

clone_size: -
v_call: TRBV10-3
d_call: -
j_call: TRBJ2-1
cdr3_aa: CAIRARGSNIGNEQFF
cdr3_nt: TGTGCCATCAGAGCGCGGGGTTCAAATATAGGCAATGAGCAGTTCTTC

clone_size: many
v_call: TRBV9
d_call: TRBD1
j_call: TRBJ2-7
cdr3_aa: CASSRGTGRISYEQYF
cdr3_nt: TGTGCCAGCAGCCGTGGGACAGGGAGGATCTCCTACGAGCAGTACTTC